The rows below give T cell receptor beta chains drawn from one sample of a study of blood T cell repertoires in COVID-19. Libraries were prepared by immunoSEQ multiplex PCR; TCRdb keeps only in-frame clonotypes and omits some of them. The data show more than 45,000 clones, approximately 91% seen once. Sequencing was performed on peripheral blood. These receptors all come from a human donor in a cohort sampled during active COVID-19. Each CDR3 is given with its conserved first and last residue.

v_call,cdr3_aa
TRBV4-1,CASSQDSAVWEQYF
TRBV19,CASSKGLAGDTYEQYF
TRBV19,CASSLGQAQETQYF
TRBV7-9,CASSFSTGGSPLHF
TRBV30,CAWSTGQLPSGANVLTF
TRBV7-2,CASSFNNQPQHF
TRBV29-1,CSAQGVAGVDGELFF
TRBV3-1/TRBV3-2,CASSRGGQGCAFF
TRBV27,CASSLRGGTDTQYF
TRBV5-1,CASSLRQGTSVNTEAFF
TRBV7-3,CASSSQSRELFF
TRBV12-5,CASGFHSGGRAPDTQYF
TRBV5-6,CASSLDRGETEAFF
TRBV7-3,CASSQKARGSHEQFF
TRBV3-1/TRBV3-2,CASSQVRRDEQFF
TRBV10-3,CAISGSTGRQGTEAFF
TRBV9,CASSPLTGGGEQFF
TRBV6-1,CASSESSGRSETQYF
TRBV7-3,CASSASNGEQFF
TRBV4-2,CASSQGNTSPQETQYF
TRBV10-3,CAISEVTGEQFF
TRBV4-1,CASSQPRGGGTGELFF
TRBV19,CASSIDSQETQYF
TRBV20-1,CSARGGGDTF
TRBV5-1,CASSPSSGGAHNEQFF
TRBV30,CAWSSGVGYTF
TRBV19,CASSGLGAGDRDEQFF
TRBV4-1,CASSQDRSRGSSNYGYTF
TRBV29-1,CSVRDRAELGYTF
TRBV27,CASSFGTSVNEQFF
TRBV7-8,CASSLWVVGAQSHEQFF
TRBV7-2,CASSLVESGANVLTF
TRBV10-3,CAIRGGQGAMETQYF
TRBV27,CASSLLSSFLGGAEAFF
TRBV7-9,CASSLYLRDTQYF
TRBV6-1,CASSEVGANYGYTF
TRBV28,CASSLRQGAYDTQYF
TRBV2,CASSQDRVSDYGYTF
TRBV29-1,CSVTDSQNIQYF